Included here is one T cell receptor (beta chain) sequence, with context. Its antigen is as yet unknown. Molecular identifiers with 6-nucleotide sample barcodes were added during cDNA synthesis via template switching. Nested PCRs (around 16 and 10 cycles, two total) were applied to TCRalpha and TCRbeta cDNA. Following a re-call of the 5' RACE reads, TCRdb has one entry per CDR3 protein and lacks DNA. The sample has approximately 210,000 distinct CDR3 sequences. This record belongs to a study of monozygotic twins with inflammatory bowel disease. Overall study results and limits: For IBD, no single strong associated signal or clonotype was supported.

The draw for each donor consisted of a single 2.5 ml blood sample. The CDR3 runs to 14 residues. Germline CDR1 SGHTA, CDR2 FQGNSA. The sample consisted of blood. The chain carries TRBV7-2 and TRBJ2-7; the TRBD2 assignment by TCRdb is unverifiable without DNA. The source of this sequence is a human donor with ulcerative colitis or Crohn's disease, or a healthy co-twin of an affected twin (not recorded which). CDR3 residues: CASSPLAGGYEQYF.